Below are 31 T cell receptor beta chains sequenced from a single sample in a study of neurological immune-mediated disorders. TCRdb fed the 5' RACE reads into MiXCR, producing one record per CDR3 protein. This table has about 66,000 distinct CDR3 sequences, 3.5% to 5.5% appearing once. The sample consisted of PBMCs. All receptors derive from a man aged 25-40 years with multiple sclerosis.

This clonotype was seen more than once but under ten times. The CDR3 DNA follows: TGTGCCCGAGCCCGGGCGGGCCAAACCTACAATGAGCAGTTCTTC. Its translation: CARARAGQTYNEQFF. This chain links TRBV2 with TRBJ2-1; the D gene is possibly TRBD2 (5 bases). CDR3 size: 15 residues. V lost 11 bases and J 2 bases, leaving 19 bases between the germline ends. Germline CDR1 is SNHLY and CDR2 is FYNNEI.

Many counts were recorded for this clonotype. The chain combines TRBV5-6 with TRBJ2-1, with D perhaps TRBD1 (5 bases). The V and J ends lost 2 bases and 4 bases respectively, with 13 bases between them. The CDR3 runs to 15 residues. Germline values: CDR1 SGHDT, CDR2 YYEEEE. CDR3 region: CASSFSQGPYNEQFF. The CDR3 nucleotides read TGTGCCAGCAGCTTCAGCCAGGGTCCGTACAATGAGCAGTTCTTC.

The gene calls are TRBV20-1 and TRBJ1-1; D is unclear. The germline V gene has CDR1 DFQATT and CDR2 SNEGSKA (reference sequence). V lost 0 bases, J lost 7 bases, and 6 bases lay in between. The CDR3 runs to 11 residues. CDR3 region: CSAREGNEAFF. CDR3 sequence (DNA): TGCAGTGCTAGAGAGGGTAATGAAGCTTTCTTT.

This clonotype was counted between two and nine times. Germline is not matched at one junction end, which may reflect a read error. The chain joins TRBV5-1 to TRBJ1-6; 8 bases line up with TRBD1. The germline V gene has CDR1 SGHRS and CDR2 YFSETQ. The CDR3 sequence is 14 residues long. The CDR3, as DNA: TGCGCCAGCAGCTGGGACAGGAAGGTTTCACCCCTCAACTTT. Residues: CASSWDRKVSPLNF.

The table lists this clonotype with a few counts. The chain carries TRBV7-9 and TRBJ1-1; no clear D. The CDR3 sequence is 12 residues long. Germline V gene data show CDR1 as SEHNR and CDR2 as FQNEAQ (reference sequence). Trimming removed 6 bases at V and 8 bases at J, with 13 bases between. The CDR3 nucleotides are TGTGCCAGCAGTTACCTAACGGGAGAAGCTTTCTTT. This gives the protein CASSYLTGEAFF. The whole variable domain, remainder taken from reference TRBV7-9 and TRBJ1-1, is DTGVSQNPRHKITKRGQNVTFRCDPISEHNRLYWYRQTLGQGPEFLTYFQNEAQLEKSRLLSDRFSAERPKGSFSTLEIQRTEQGDSAMYLCASSYLTGEAFFGQGTRLTVV.

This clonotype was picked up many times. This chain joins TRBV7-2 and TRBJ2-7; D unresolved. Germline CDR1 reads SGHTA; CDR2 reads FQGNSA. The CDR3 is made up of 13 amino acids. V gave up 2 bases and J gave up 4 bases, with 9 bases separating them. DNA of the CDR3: TGTGCCAGCAGCTTATCACGGTTTTACGAGCAGTACTTC. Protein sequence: CASSLSRFYEQYF. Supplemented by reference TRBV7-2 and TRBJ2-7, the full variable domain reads GAGVSQSPSNKVTEKGKDVELRCDPISGHTALYWYRQSLGQGLEFLIYFQGNSAPDKSGLPSDRFSAERTGGSVSTLTIQRTQQEDSAVYLCASSLSRFYEQYFGPGTRLTVT.

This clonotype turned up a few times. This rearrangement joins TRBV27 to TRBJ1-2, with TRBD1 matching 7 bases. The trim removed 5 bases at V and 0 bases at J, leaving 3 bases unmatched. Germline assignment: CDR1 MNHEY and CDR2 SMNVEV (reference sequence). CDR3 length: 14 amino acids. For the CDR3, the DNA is TGTGCCAGCAGTCCAGGGGGTTCTAACTATGGCTACACCTTC. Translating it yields CASSPGGSNYGYTF.

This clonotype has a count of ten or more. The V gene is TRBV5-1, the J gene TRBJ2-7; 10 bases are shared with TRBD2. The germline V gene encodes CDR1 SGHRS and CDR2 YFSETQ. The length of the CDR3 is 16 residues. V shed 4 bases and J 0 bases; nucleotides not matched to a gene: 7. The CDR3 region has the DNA TGCGCCAGCAGCGGGGGACTAGCGTGGAGCTCCTACGAGCAGTACTTC. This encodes CASSGGLAWSSYEQYF.

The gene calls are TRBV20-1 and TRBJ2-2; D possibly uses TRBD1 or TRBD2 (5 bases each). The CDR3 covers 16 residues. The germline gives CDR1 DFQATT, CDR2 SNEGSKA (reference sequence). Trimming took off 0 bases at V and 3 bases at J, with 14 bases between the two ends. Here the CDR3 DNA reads TGCAGTGCTAGAGATCAGCAGGGACGAGACACCGGGGAGCTGTTTTTT. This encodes CSARDQQGRDTGELFF.

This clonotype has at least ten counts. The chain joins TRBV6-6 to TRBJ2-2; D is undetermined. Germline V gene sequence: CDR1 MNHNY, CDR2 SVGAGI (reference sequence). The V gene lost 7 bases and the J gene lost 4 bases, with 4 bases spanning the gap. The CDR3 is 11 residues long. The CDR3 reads CASTLTGELFF. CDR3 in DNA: TGTGCCAGCACCCTCACCGGGGAGCTGTTTTTT.

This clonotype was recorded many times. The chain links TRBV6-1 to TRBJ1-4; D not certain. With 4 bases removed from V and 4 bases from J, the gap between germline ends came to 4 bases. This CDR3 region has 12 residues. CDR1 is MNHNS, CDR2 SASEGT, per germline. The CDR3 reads CASSVSNEKLFF. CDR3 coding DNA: TGTGCCAGCAGTGTGAGTAATGAAAAACTGTTTTTT.

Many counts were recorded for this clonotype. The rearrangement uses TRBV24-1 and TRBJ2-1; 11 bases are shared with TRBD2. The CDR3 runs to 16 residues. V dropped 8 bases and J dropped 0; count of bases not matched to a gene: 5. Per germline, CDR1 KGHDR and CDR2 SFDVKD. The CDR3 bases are TGTGCCACCACCGGGACTAGCGGAAGCTCCTACAATGAGCAGTTCTTC. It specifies CATTGTSGSSYNEQFF.

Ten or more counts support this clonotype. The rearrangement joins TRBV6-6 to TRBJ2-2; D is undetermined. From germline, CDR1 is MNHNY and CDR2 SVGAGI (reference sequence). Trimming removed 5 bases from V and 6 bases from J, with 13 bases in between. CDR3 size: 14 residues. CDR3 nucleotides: TGTGCCAGCAGTCAACCCGGTGAACCCGGGGAGCTGTTTTTT. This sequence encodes CASSQPGEPGELFF.

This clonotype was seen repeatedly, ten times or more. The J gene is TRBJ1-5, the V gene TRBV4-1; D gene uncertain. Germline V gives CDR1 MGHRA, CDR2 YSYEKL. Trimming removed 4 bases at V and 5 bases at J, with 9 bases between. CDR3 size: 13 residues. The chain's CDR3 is CASSPTEYQPQHF. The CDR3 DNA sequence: TGCGCCAGCAGCCCGACTGAATATCAGCCCCAGCATTTT.

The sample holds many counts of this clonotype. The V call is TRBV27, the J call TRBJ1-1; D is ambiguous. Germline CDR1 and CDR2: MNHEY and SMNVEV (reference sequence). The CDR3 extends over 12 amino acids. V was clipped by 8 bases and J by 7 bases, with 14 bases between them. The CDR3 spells CASSPGASEAFF. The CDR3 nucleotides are TGTGCCAGCTCTCCCGGAGCAAGTGAAGCTTTCTTT.

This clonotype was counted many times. The CDR3 loop reads CSAMRGSTDTQYF. CDR3 nucleotides: TGCAGTGCTATGCGGGGGTCCACAGATACGCAGTATTTT. The rearrangement links TRBV20-1 to TRBJ2-3, with TRBD2 matching over 7 bases. CDR3 length: 13 amino acids. In germline, CDR1 is DFQATT, CDR2 SNEGSKA (reference sequence). V lost 4 bases and J lost 2; bases outside the gene matches: 3.

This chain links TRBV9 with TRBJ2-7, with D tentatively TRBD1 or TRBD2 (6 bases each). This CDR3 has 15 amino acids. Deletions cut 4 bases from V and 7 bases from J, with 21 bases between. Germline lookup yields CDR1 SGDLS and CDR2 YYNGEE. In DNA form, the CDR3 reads TGTGCCAGCAGCCCGAGGGGGGCCGAAGACGGGGAGCAGTACTTC. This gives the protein CASSPRGAEDGEQYF.

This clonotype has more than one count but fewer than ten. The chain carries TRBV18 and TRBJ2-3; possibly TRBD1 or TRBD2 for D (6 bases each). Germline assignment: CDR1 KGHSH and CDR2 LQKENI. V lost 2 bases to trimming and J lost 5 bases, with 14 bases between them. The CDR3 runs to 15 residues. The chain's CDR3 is CASSPTRGDGDTQYF. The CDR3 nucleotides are TGTGCCAGCTCACCAACGAGGGGGGATGGAGATACGCAGTATTTT.

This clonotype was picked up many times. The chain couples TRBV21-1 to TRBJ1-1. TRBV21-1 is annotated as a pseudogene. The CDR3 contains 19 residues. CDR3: CASSKIRRKTREVNTEAFF. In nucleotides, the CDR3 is TGTGCCAGCAGCAAAATTCGAAGGAAGACTAGGGAGGTCAACACTGAAGCTTTCTTT.

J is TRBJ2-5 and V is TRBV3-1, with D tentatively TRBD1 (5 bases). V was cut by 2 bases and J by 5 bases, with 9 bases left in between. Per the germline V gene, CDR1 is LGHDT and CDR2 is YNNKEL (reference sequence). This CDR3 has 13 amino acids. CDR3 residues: CASSQQGIETQYF. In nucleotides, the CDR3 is TGTGCCAGCAGCCAACAGGGTATCGAGACCCAGTACTTC.

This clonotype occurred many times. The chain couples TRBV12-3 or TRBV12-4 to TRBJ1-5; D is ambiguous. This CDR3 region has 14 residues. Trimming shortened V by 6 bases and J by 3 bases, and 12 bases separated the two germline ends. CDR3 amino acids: CASSSFRNNQPQHF. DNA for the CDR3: TGTGCCAGCAGCTCGTTCAGGAACAATCAGCCCCAGCATTTT.

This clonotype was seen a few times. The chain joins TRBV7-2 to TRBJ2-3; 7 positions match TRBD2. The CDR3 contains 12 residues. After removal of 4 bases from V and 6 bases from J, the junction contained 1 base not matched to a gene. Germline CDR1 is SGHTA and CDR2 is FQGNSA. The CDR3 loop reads CASSWGGDTQYF. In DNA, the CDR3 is TGTGCCAGCAGCTGGGGAGGGGATACGCAGTATTTT.

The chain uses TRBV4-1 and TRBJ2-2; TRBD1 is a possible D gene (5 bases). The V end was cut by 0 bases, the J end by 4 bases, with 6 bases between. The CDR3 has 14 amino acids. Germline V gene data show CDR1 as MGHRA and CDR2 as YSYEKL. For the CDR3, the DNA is TGCGCCAGCAGCCAAGAGACAGTCACCGGGGAGCTGTTTTTT. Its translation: CASSQETVTGELFF.

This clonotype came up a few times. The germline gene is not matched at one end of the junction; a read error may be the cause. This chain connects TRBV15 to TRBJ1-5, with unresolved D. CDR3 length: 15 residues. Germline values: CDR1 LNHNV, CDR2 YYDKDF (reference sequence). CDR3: CATRLGREGNQPQNF. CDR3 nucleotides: TGTGCCACCAGGTTGGGGAGAGAGGGCAATCAGCCCCAGAATTTT.

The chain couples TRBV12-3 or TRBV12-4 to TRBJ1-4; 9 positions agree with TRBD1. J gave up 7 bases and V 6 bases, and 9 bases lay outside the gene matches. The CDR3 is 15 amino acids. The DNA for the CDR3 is TGTGCCAGCAGCCCCTTGACAGGGGGGGTTGAAAAACTGTTTTTT. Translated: CASSPLTGGVEKLFF.

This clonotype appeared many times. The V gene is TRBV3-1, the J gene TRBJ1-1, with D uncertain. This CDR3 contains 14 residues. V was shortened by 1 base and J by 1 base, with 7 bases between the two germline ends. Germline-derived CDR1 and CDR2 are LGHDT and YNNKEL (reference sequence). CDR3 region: CASSQVGGNTEAFF. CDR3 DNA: TGTGCCAGCAGCCAAGTAGGTGGGAACACTGAAGCTTTCTTT.

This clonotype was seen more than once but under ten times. The CDR3, as DNA: TGCAGCGCCGAAACGAACACTGAAGCTTTCTTT. This translates into CSAETNTEAFF. The genes are TRBV29-1 and TRBJ1-1; D remains unclear. CDR3 length: 11 residues. Germline CDR1 SQVTM, CDR2 ANQGSEA. V lost 7 bases, J lost 1 base, and 7 bases lay in between.

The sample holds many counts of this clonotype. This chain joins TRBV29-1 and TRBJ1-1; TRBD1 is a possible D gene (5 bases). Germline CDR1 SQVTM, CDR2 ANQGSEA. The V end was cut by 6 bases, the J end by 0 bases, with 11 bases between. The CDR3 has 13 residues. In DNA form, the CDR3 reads TGCAGCGTAGTCGGACACTTGAACACTGAAGCTTTCTTT. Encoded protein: CSVVGHLNTEAFF.

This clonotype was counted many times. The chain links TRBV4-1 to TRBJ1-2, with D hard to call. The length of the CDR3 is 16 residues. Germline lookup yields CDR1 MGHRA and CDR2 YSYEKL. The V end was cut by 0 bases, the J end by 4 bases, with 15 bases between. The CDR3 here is CASSQERARVLYGYTF. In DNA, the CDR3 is TGCGCCAGCAGCCAAGAAAGGGCAAGGGTGCTCTATGGCTACACCTTC.

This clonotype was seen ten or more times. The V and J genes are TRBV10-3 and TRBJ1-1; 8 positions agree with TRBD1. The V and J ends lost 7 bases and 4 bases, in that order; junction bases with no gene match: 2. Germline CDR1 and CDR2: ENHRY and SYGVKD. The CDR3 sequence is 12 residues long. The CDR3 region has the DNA TGTGCCATCACCACAGGGGGCACTGAAGCTTTCTTT. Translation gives CAITTGGTEAFF.

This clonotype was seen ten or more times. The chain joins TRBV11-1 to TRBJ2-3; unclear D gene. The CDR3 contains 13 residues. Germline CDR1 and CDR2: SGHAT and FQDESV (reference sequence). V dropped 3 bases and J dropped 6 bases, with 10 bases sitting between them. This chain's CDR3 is CASSFGRLDTQYF. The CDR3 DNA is TGTGCCAGCAGCTTCGGACGGCTGGATACGCAGTATTTT.